The 8 T cell receptor beta chains below all came from one sample that was sequenced in a study of PD-1 blockade in classical Hodgkin lymphoma (dated by TCRdb to about 2020). The library was obtained by the immunoSEQ multiplex PCR assay. Not all clones reach the TCRdb copy of this immuneACCESS table, which keeps in-frame sequences only. Checked studies attribute under half of the gap to unresolved V genes and leave the rest unexplained. This sample lists 50,000 to 65,000 clones; around 90% were detected once. The ten largest make up more than 9% of the sample. The sample's time point, from its label and the paper: cycle 2 day 1 (C2D1) of nivolumab. Every trial patient had relapsed following autologous stem cell transplantation, and prior brentuximab vedotin exposure was what differed among cohorts A, B and C. The sample consisted of peripheral blood mononuclear cells (PBMCs), taken before the second cycle of nivolumab. The receptor set was obtained from a human donor with classical Hodgkin lymphoma.

The V call is TRBV19, the J call TRBJ2-6, with no clear D. CDR1 and CDR2 (germline): LNHDA, SQIVND (reference sequence). The CDR3 runs to 13 residues. Trimming took 3 bases from V and 3 from J, leaving 3 bases between them. CDR3 sequence: CASSIDGANVLTF. The CDR3 DNA follows: TGTGCCAGTAGTATCGATGGGGCCAACGTCCTGACTTTC.

The rearrangement uses TRBV30 and TRBJ1-4; D ambiguous. The germline V gene encodes CDR1 GTSNPN and CDR2 SVGIG (reference sequence). V was clipped by 0 bases and J by 7 bases, with 12 bases between them. This CDR3 contains 14 residues. The CDR3 nucleotides read TGTGCCTGGAGTGTACTGGCAGGAGGTGAAAAACTGTTTTTT. Translation gives CAWSVLAGGEKLFF.

The rearrangement joins TRBV23-1 to TRBJ1-2; D possibly corresponds to TRBD1 (5 bases). TRBV23-1 is classed as an ORF, of uncertain function. The length of the CDR3 is 16 residues. With 6 bases removed from V and 5 bases from J, the gap between germline ends came to 22 bases. CDR3 DNA: TGCGCCAGCAGCGCCCCCTTAGGGCCTTGGGGGTATGGCTACACCTTC. Its translation: CASSAPLGPWGYGYTF.

The chain has TRBV27 and TRBJ2-3; TRBD2 agrees at 11 bases. The CDR3 covers 16 residues. Germline lookup yields CDR1 MNHEY and CDR2 SMNVEV (reference sequence). V was clipped by 5 bases and J by 2 bases; unmatched bases: 6. In DNA, the CDR3 is TGTGCCAGCAGTCTGGGACTAGCGGAGTTCACAGATACGCAGTATTTT. Amino acids: CASSLGLAEFTDTQYF.

The V call is TRBV9, the J call TRBJ1-1, with 8 bases fitting TRBD1. V shed 0 bases, J shed 6 bases, and the junction held 4 bases outside the gene matches. This CDR3 comprises 14 residues. Per the germline V gene, CDR1 is SGDLS and CDR2 is YYNGEE. The CDR3 nucleotides are TGTGCCAGCAGCGTAGTCGGACAGGGCTCTGAAGCTTTCTTT. Translated, it gives CASSVVGQGSEAFF.

The V and J genes are TRBV6-4 and TRBJ1-2; tentative D call: TRBD1 (6 bases). Germline-derived CDR1 and CDR2 are MRHNA and SNTAGT. CDR3 length: 13 amino acids. V gave up 5 bases and J gave up 3 bases, with 10 bases separating them. Here the CDR3 DNA reads TGTGCCAGCAGTCCAGGGGATGACTATGGCTACACCTTC. It is translated as CASSPGDDYGYTF.

This chain joins TRBV4-2 and TRBJ2-3; TRBD1 is a possible D gene (7 bases). Trimming shortened V by 6 bases and J by 4 bases, and 17 bases separated the two germline ends. The CDR3 length is 15 residues. Germline V gives CDR1 LGHNA, CDR2 YNFKEQ. CDR3 in DNA: TGTGCCAGCAGGGATAGGCAGGGGGGTTCAGATACGCAGTATTTT. The encoded protein is CASRDRQGGSDTQYF.

The chain couples TRBV27 to TRBJ1-6; no definite D call. The CDR3 is 13 residues long. Trimming cost V 2 bases and J 9 bases, with 8 bases left between them. The V gene's germline CDR1 is MNHEY and CDR2 SMNVEV (reference sequence). The CDR3: CASSLDPGSPLHF. DNA for the CDR3: TGTGCCAGCAGTTTAGATCCCGGTTCACCCCTCCACTTT.